Each of the 24 T cell receptor beta chains below was sequenced from the same sample in a study of T cell clonotyping in hematopoietic cell transplantation. Using immunoSEQ multiplex PCR, the repertoire was profiled, and TCRdb retains in-frame clones only, with some absent. This table holds fewer than 70,000 clones, around 94% found once. The sequencing sample was made of peripheral blood mononuclear cells. The receptors originated from a man aged 50 to 59 in good health. Some clones in this sample may be carry-over from other donors' samples.

The DNA of the CDR3 is TGTGCCAGCAGTTCCAGTTGGGATGGCTACACCTTC. Its translation is CASSSSWDGYTF. The chain links TRBV28 to TRBJ1-2; D remains ambiguous. The CDR3 runs to 12 residues. Between the trimmed V and J ends, which lost 4 bases and 6 bases, there was a span of 9 bases. Germline CDR1 MDHEN, CDR2 SYDVKM.

This clone was recorded only once. Here the CDR3 DNA reads TGTGCCAGCAGTCGGACAGAGGCTCTCTATGGCTACACCTTC. Translated, it gives CASSRTEALYGYTF. The V and J genes are TRBV6-5 and TRBJ1-2; a weak D match, TRBD1 (6 bases). Germline V gene sequence: CDR1 MNHEY, CDR2 SVGAGI. CDR3 size: 14 residues. Between the trimmed V and J ends, which lost 5 bases and 4 bases, there was a span of 14 bases.

This chain joins TRBV7-2 and TRBJ2-1; tentative D call: TRBD2 (5 bases). V lost 2 bases, J lost 8 bases, and 7 bases lay in between. Germline assignment: CDR1 SGHTA and CDR2 FQGNSA. The CDR3 runs to 12 residues. CDR3 protein: CASSLRGDEQFF. The CDR3 DNA sequence: TGTGCCAGCAGCTTACGGGGAGATGAGCAGTTCTTC.

The chain combines TRBV5-6 with TRBJ2-1; 7 bases fit TRBD2. Germline CDR1 and CDR2: SGHDT and YYEEEE. V was pared by 1 base and J by 10 bases, with 11 bases of the junction left unmatched. CDR3 length equals 15 residues. The CDR3 here is CASSLTGLEGNEQFF. CDR3 DNA sequence: TGTGCCAGCAGCTTGACCGGACTAGAGGGTAACGAGCAGTTCTTC. The complete variable domain, with remaining parts taken from reference TRBV5-6 and TRBJ2-1, reads DAGVTQSPTHLIKTRGQQVTLRCSPKSGHDTVSWYQQALGQGPQFIFQYYEEEERQRGNFPDRFSGHQFPNYSSELNVNALLLGDSALYLCASSLTGLEGNEQFFGPGTRLTVL.

This clone was observed once. The chain joins TRBV7-3 to TRBJ2-7; tentatively, D is TRBD2 (6 bases). Trimming removed 1 base at V and 6 bases at J, with 10 bases between. The CDR3 is 13 residues long. Germline CDR1 and CDR2: SGHTA and FQGTGA. DNA for the CDR3: TGTGCCAGCAGCTTAATTGGAGGGGCCGAGCAGTACTTC. Amino acids: CASSLIGGAEQYF.

The V gene is TRBV10-3, the J gene TRBJ2-5; 9 bases are a match to TRBD1. The CDR3 extends over 15 amino acids. The germline gives CDR1 ENHRY, CDR2 SYGVKD. Trimming at V came to 3 bases and at J to 5 bases, leaving 7 bases not matched to a gene. The CDR3 nucleotides are TGTGCCATCAGTGACCCGGGACAGGGTCTGGAGACCCAGTACTTC. Translated: CAISDPGQGLETQYF.

The chain has TRBV30 and TRBJ2-5, with 7 nucleotides matching TRBD1. V shed 7 bases, J shed 4 bases, and the junction held 9 bases outside the gene matches. The CDR3 runs 13 residues. The germline V gene has CDR1 GTSNPN and CDR2 SVGIG (reference sequence). The CDR3 DNA reads as TGTGCCTCGGTCCGGGACAGAAGAGAGACCCAGTACTTC. Protein sequence: CASVRDRRETQYF.

The chain carries TRBV6-6 and TRBJ2-3; 7 positions match TRBD2. Germline V lookup: CDR1 MNHNY, CDR2 SVGAGI (reference sequence). The CDR3 length is 15 residues. The V gene end was trimmed by 7 bases and the J gene end by 2 bases; junction bases not matched to a gene: 9. CDR3 residues: CASTTRRGITDTQYF. DNA of the CDR3: TGTGCCAGCACAACTAGGCGGGGGATCACAGATACGCAGTATTTT.

The chain is built from TRBV5-1 and TRBJ1-6, with 8 bases aligning to TRBD1. With V trimmed by 0 bases and J by 10 bases, 6 bases remained unmatched. This CDR3 contains 15 residues. Germline V CDR1 and CDR2: SGHRS, YFSETQ. The CDR3 loop is CASSLGAGGGSPLHF. For the CDR3, the DNA is TGCGCCAGCAGCTTGGGGGCAGGGGGCGGCTCACCCCTCCACTTT.

V and J are TRBV6-6 and TRBJ2-2; TRBD1 aligns across 7 bases. The V segment lost 6 bases and the J segment 0 bases; nucleotides outside the gene matches: 4. Looked up from germline, CDR1 is MNHNY and CDR2 is SVGAGI (reference sequence). This CDR3 spans 15 amino acids. Here the CDR3 reads CASRLGQSNTGELFF. The CDR3 region has the DNA TGTGCCAGCAGGTTGGGACAGTCGAACACCGGGGAGCTGTTTTTT.

The chain links TRBV7-8 to TRBJ2-3, with D unresolved. From germline, CDR1 is SGHVS and CDR2 FQNEAQ. CDR3 length equals 13 residues. V dropped 1 base and J dropped 5 bases, with 7 bases sitting between them. CDR3 region: CASSLGLGDTQYF. The CDR3 nucleotides read TGTGCCAGCAGCTTAGGTTTGGGAGATACGCAGTATTTT.

The CDR3 DNA reads TGTGCCAGCAGCCCCACGTCCAGGGCTTACGAGCAGTACTTC. Its translation is CASSPTSRAYEQYF. The chain links TRBV7-8 to TRBJ2-7, with D possibly matching TRBD1 (5 bases). Germline V gene sequence: CDR1 SGHVS, CDR2 FQNEAQ. This CDR3 is 14 amino acids long. The V end lost 5 bases, the J end lost 4 bases, and 15 bases lay between the germline ends. The full variable domain, its missing parts supplied by reference TRBV7-8 and TRBJ2-7, is GAGVSQSPRYKVAKRGQDVALRCDPISGHVSLFWYQQALGQGPEFLTYFQNEAQLDKSGLPSDRFFAERPEGSVSTLKIQRTQQEDSAVYLCASSPTSRAYEQYFGPGTRLTVT.

The gene calls are TRBV29-1 and TRBJ2-7; TRBD1 is a possible D gene (6 bases). CDR1 and CDR2 from the germline V gene are SQVTM and ANQGSEA. The V gene lost 2 bases and the J gene lost 5 bases, with 13 bases spanning the gap. The CDR3 runs 13 residues. In DNA form, the CDR3 reads TGCAGCGTTGAAACAGGGTGGGTTGACGAGCAGTACTTC. It translates to CSVETGWVDEQYF.

The V and J genes are TRBV5-1 and TRBJ2-7; TRBD1 is a possible D gene (5 bases). V was pared by 0 bases and J by 4 bases, with 11 bases between. Germline CDR1 SGHRS, CDR2 YFSETQ. The CDR3 is made up of 14 amino acids. CDR3 sequence: CASSLVGVEYEQYF. The CDR3 DNA sequence: TGCGCCAGCAGCTTGGTAGGGGTCGAGTACGAGCAGTACTTC.

The chain uses TRBV5-4 and TRBJ1-2; TRBD1 agrees at 8 bases. J was trimmed by 4 bases and V by 6 bases; bases with no gene match: 11. The CDR3 is 15 residues long. Germline CDR1 is SGHNT and CDR2 is YYREEE (reference sequence). CDR3 in amino acids: CASTSDRVDFYGYTF. CDR3 DNA sequence: TGTGCCAGCACCTCGGACAGGGTAGACTTCTATGGCTACACCTTC.

V is TRBV6-5 and J is TRBJ1-2; TRBD1 agrees at 8 bases. The J segment lost 7 bases and the V segment lost 1 base, leaving 8 bases of the junction unmatched. Looked up from germline, CDR1 is MNHEY and CDR2 is SVGAGI. The CDR3 totals 15 residues. CDR3 bases: TGTGCCAGCAGTTACTTCGGACAGGGAGCTTCTGGCTACACCTTC. Translating gives CASSYFGQGASGYTF.

This chain connects TRBV7-2 to TRBJ2-7; 10 bases are a match to TRBD1. V lost 5 bases, J lost 3 bases, and 7 bases stayed unmatched. Germline V gene lookup returns CDR1 SGHTA and CDR2 FQGNSA. The length of the CDR3 is 15 residues. Written as DNA, the CDR3 is TGTGCCAGCAGCACTCCGGGACAGGGGATCTACGAGCAGTACTTC. Translation: CASSTPGQGIYEQYF.

The V and J genes are TRBV4-2 and TRBJ2-1, with TRBD1 matching over 8 bases. From germline, CDR1 is LGHNA and CDR2 YNFKEQ. The CDR3 runs 17 residues. The V and J ends lost 0 bases and 0 bases, in that order; junction bases with no gene match: 4. The CDR3 loop is CASSQDGDRNSYNEQFF. The DNA of the CDR3 is TGTGCCAGCAGCCAAGATGGGGACAGGAACTCCTACAATGAGCAGTTCTTC.

The chain carries TRBV18 and TRBJ1-4; tentative D call: TRBD1 (6 bases). In germline, CDR1 is KGHSH, CDR2 LQKENI. The CDR3 totals 11 residues. V lost 5 bases, J lost 8 bases, and 6 bases lay in between. CDR3 bases: TGTGCCAGCTCAGGGGGCGAAAAACTGTTTTTT. Its translation: CASSGGEKLFF.

The chain joins TRBV28 to TRBJ2-3; TRBD2 might be the D (9 bases). Germline V CDR1 and CDR2: MDHEN, SYDVKM. The CDR3 contains 16 residues. The ends were cut back, 7 bases at V and 3 bases at J, with 20 bases in the middle. CDR3 in amino acids: CASTGQGGGGTDTQYF. In DNA form, the CDR3 reads TGTGCCAGCACTGGACAGGGCGGGGGGGGAACAGATACGCAGTATTTT.

This clone was counted once. V usage is TRBV25-1 and J usage is TRBJ1-6; D may be TRBD1 (6 bases). This CDR3 comprises 16 residues. V was shortened by 4 bases and J by 3 bases, with 13 bases between the two germline ends. In germline, CDR1 is MGHDK, CDR2 SYGVNS. The CDR3 loop is CASSGAGGFYNSPLHF. As DNA, the CDR3 is TGTGCCAGCAGTGGTGCGGGGGGCTTCTATAATTCACCCCTCCACTTT.

This chain joins TRBV2 and TRBJ2-2; D may match TRBD1 or TRBD2 (6 bases each). Germline loops: CDR1 SNHLY, CDR2 FYNNEI. This CDR3 spans 14 amino acids. The V and J ends lost 8 bases and 7 bases respectively, with 17 bases between them. The CDR3 coding sequence is TGTGCCAGCGGGGGAGGTGGGGGCATCGGGGAGCTGTTTTTT. Its translation: CASGGGGGIGELFF.

The chain has TRBV30 and TRBJ1-5; 8 nucleotides match TRBD1. The CDR3 covers 17 residues. Losses at the gene ends were 3 bases for V and 0 bases for J; bases not matched to a gene: 10. The germline gives CDR1 GTSNPN, CDR2 SVGIG (reference sequence). In nucleotides, the CDR3 is TGTGCCTGGAGCATCGACAGGGGCGGTTATAGCAATCAGCCCCAGCATTTT. Protein: CAWSIDRGGYSNQPQHF.

This clone was detected only a few times. The chain carries TRBV10-3 and TRBJ1-2; TRBD1 matches 7 bases. CDR3 length: 15 residues. Germline values: CDR1 ENHRY, CDR2 SYGVKD. Trimming at V came to 6 bases and at J to 4 bases, leaving 11 bases not matched to a gene. CDR3 sequence: CAIRAGTEDSYGYTF. Written as DNA, the CDR3 is TGTGCCATCAGGGCCGGGACAGAGGACTCCTATGGCTACACCTTC.